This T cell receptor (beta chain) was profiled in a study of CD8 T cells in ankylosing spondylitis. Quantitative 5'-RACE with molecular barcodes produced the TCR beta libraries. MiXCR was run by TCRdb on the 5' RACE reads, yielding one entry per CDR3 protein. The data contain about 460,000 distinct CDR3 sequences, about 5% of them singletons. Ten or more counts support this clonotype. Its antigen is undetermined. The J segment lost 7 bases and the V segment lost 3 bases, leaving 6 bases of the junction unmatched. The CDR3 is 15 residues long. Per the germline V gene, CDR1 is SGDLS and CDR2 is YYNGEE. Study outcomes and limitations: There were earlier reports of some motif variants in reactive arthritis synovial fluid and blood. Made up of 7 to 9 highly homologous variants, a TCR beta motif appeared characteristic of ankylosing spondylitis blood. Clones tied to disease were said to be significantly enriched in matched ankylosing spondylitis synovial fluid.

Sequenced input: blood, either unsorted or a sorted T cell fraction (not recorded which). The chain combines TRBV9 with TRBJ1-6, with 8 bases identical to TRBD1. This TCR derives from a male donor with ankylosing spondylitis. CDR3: CASSADGQGNSPLHF. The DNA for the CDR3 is TGTGCCAGCAGCGCTGACGGACAGGGAAATTCACCCCTCCACTTT.